The source of this T cell receptor beta chain is a study of cytomegalovirus exposure and HLA in healthy donors. About the research overall: An early data release held tens of millions of unique TCRs from HLA-typed donors.

CDR3 size: 13 residues. The germline V gene encodes CDR1 SGHTA and CDR2 FQGNSA. The V gene end was trimmed by 6 bases and the J gene end by 5 bases; junction bases not matched to a gene: 4. Findings and limits, study-wide: Most of the TCR beta V segments (in an earlier analysis) were productive either about 87% or about 30% of the time.

Use of 60 Vbeta and 13 Jbeta primers characterized the PCR. Using immunoSEQ multiplex PCR, the repertoire was profiled, and TCRdb retains in-frame clones only, with some absent. The sample consists of 130,000 to 150,000 clones, almost 85% of them appearing once. Comments on this clone: Antigen unknown.

What was sequenced was PBMCs. The sequence was obtained from a woman aged 60 to 75 in good health and CMV-seropositive. The chain carries TRBV7-2 and TRBJ2-5; 9 bases are a match to TRBD1. In DNA, the CDR3 is TGTGCCAGCAGAGTGACAGGGGGGGAGACCCAGTACTTC. It specifies CASRVTGGETQYF.